The 29 T cell receptor beta chains below were found in one sample sequenced in a study of blood T cell repertoires in COVID-19. The protocol was immunoSEQ multiplex PCR, while the TCRdb copy is restricted to in-frame clones and leaves out a portion. The repertoire holds tens of thousands of clones, with around 88% as singletons. The specimen was peripheral blood. These receptor sequences come from a woman older than 75 with active or convalescent COVID-19.

This clone was picked up a small number of times. This chain uses TRBV29-1 with TRBJ1-2; 7 nucleotides align to TRBD1. CDR1 SQVTM and CDR2 ANQGSEA come from the germline V gene. The CDR3 has 14 amino acids. Losses at the gene ends were 7 bases for V and 7 bases for J; bases not matched to a gene: 15. CDR3 nucleotide sequence: TGCAGCGATGACAGGGACGGGAGGGCAAGTGGCTACACCTTC. Translated, it gives CSDDRDGRASGYTF.

The rearrangement uses TRBV3-1 (or the pseudogene TRBV3-2) and TRBJ1-6; D not resolved. Germline V gene data show CDR1 as LGHDT and CDR2 as YNNKEL (reference sequence). There are 13 residues in the CDR3. Trimming left V 2 bases short and J 15 bases short, with 14 bases between. Written as DNA, the CDR3 is TGTGCCAGCAGCCAAATCCCCAAGTCGAGCCTCCACTTT. It encodes CASSQIPKSSLHF.

J is TRBJ1-6 and V is TRBV3-1 (or the pseudogene TRBV3-2), with TRBD1 matching 8 bases. Germline V gives CDR1 LGHDT, CDR2 YNNKEL (reference sequence). V was pared by 3 bases and J by 4 bases, with 5 bases of the junction left unmatched. This CDR3 comprises 16 residues. CDR3 in DNA: TGTGCCAGCAGCCATGGACAGGGCGGATATAATTCACCCCTCCACTTT. Amino acids: CASSHGQGGYNSPLHF.

The chain uses TRBV6-5 and TRBJ1-4, with D hard to call. The CDR3 has 15 residues. V was pared by 0 bases and J by 11 bases, with 16 bases between. Germline V gene lookup returns CDR1 MNHEY and CDR2 SVGAGI. CDR3 amino acids: CASSYSRGENEKLFF. The CDR3 DNA is TGTGCCAGCAGTTACTCGAGAGGAGAGAACGAGAAACTGTTTTTT.

J is TRBJ2-2 and V is TRBV2, with a possible D match to TRBD1 (6 bases). In germline, CDR1 is SNHLY, CDR2 FYNNEI. The CDR3 totals 15 residues. V dropped 4 bases and J dropped 1 base, with 10 bases sitting between them. The CDR3 is CASSAWGQNTGELFF. As DNA, the CDR3 is TGTGCCAGCAGTGCGTGGGGGCAGAACACCGGGGAGCTGTTTTTT. Combining the CDR3 with reference TRBV2 and TRBJ2-2 gives the whole variable domain EPEVTQTPSHQVTQMGQEVILRCVPISNHLYFYWYRQILGQKVEFLVSFYNNEISEKSEIFDDQFSVERPDGSNFTLKIRSTKLEDSAMYFCASSAWGQNTGELFFGEGSRLTVL.

The chain employs TRBV27 and TRBJ1-1; no firm D call. CDR1 and CDR2 from the germline V gene are MNHEY and SMNVEV (reference sequence). The CDR3 is made up of 12 amino acids. V was pared by 2 bases and J by 5 bases, with 6 bases between. The CDR3 spells CASSLAGTEAFF. The CDR3, as DNA: TGTGCCAGCAGTTTAGCGGGAACTGAAGCTTTCTTT.

The table lists this clone with a count of one. The rearrangement links TRBV29-1 to TRBJ1-1; D remains unclear. Germline V gene data show CDR1 as SQVTM and CDR2 as ANQGSEA. Deletions cut 5 bases from V and 2 bases from J, with 12 bases between. The CDR3 consists of 13 residues. The CDR3 DNA is TGCAGCGTTCTTGTCACAATTAACACTGAAGCTTTCTTT. The encoded protein is CSVLVTINTEAFF.

The chain uses TRBV5-1 and TRBJ1-6; TRBD1 matches at 8 bases. This CDR3 region has 14 residues. V was pared by 4 bases and J by 10 bases, with 7 bases of the junction left unmatched. Per the germline V gene, CDR1 is SGHRS and CDR2 is YFSETQ. The CDR3 loop reads CASSPRQGTSPLHF. The CDR3 coding sequence is TGCGCCAGCAGCCCAAGACAGGGGACCTCACCCCTCCACTTT.

The rearrangement links TRBV3-1 (or the pseudogene TRBV3-2) to TRBJ2-7; D is undetermined. Germline CDR1 is LGHDT and CDR2 is YNNKEL (reference sequence). V was trimmed by 0 bases and J by 0 bases, leaving 9 bases between them. The CDR3 is 15 amino acids. The CDR3 coding sequence is TGTGCCAGCAGCCAAGATATCGGTTACTCCTACGAGCAGTACTTC. Protein product: CASSQDIGYSYEQYF.

This chain links TRBV5-4 with TRBJ2-5; D is perhaps TRBD1 (5 bases). The CDR3 is made up of 14 amino acids. Trimming took 1 base from V and 5 from J, leaving 12 bases between them. CDR1 SGHNT and CDR2 YYREEE come from the germline V gene (reference sequence). The CDR3 spells CASSLRQGSETQYF. Here the CDR3 DNA reads TGTGCCAGCAGCTTGCGTCAGGGTTCGGAGACCCAGTACTTC.

V is TRBV19 and J is TRBJ1-3; no firm D call. This CDR3 region has 12 residues. Between the trimmed V and J ends, which lost 5 bases and 2 bases, there was a span of 4 bases. Germline V gives CDR1 LNHDA, CDR2 SQIVND (reference sequence). The CDR3 region has the DNA TGTGCCAGTAGTGCGACTGGAAACACCATATATTTT. It encodes CASSATGNTIYF.

The rearrangement uses TRBV7-2 and TRBJ1-5, with D possibly TRBD1 on 5 matching bases. The germline gives CDR1 SGHTA, CDR2 FQGNSA. V shed 5 bases and J shed 4 bases, with 9 bases lying between them. This CDR3 has 13 amino acids. Written as DNA, the CDR3 is TGTGCCAGCAGCCCGAGGACAAATCAGCCCCAGCATTTT. Translated: CASSPRTNQPQHF.

The chain links TRBV4-2 to TRBJ2-1; 8 bases line up with TRBD2. J lost 2 bases, V lost 2 bases, and 5 bases had no gene match. The CDR3 has 16 amino acids. Germline-derived CDR1 and CDR2 are LGHNA and YNFKEQ. For the CDR3, the DNA is TGTGCCAGCAGCCAACTTAGCGGGAAAACCTACAATGAGCAGTTCTTC. It is translated as CASSQLSGKTYNEQFF.

J is TRBJ2-3 and V is TRBV19; D is perhaps TRBD2 (5 bases). This CDR3 has 14 residues. V lost 2 bases and J 1 base, leaving 7 bases between the germline ends. Per germline, CDR1 LNHDA and CDR2 SQIVND (reference sequence). Written as DNA, the CDR3 is TGTGCCAGTAGTATATTCGGGGGCACAGATACGCAGTATTTT. It codes for CASSIFGGTDTQYF.

This rearrangement joins TRBV18 to TRBJ1-5, with D perhaps TRBD1 (5 bases). Deletions cut 8 bases from V and 4 bases from J, with 12 bases between. This CDR3 region has 13 residues. Germline values: CDR1 KGHSH, CDR2 LQKENI. CDR3 in amino acids: CASALDSNQPQHF. CDR3 DNA: TGTGCCAGCGCCCTTGACAGTAATCAGCCCCAGCATTTT.

The V call is TRBV12-5, the J call TRBJ2-7; 10 nucleotides align to TRBD1. CDR1 LGHNT and CDR2 FRNRAP come from the germline V gene. The V gene end was trimmed by 7 bases and the J gene end by 6 bases; junction bases not matched to a gene: 6. This CDR3 spans 13 amino acids. The CDR3 is CASARTGGREQYF. The CDR3 coding sequence is TGTGCTAGTGCACGGACAGGGGGACGCGAGCAGTACTTC. Combining the CDR3 with reference TRBV12-5 and TRBJ2-7 gives the whole variable domain DARVTQTPRHKVTEMGQEVTMRCQPILGHNTVFWYRQTMMQGLELLAYFRNRAPLDDSGMPKDRFSAEMPDATLATLKIQPSEPRDSAVYFCASARTGGREQYFGPGTRLTVT.

The chain combines TRBV6-5 with TRBJ2-7; perhaps TRBD1 as D (6 bases). This CDR3 has 11 residues. V shed 8 bases and J shed 6 bases, with 11 bases lying between them. Looked up from germline, CDR1 is MNHEY and CDR2 is SVGAGI. This CDR3 reads CASDQGFEQYF. For the CDR3, the DNA is TGTGCCAGCGACCAGGGGTTCGAGCAGTACTTC.

The chain joins TRBV6-2 or TRBV6-3 to TRBJ1-2, with 7 bases aligning to TRBD1. CDR3 size: 15 residues. Trimming at V came to 4 bases and at J to 4 bases, leaving 9 bases not matched to a gene. The germline CDR1 and CDR2 sequences are MNHEY and SVGEGT. CDR3 nucleotide sequence: TGTGCCAGCAGTTCCCTCCAGGGGACAGCCTATGGCTACACCTTC. This encodes CASSSLQGTAYGYTF.

The chain has TRBV25-1 and TRBJ1-1, with 9 nucleotides matching TRBD1. V shed 4 bases and J 4 bases; nucleotides not matched to a gene: 7. The germline gives CDR1 MGHDK, CDR2 SYGVNS. The length of the CDR3 is 15 residues. The CDR3, as DNA: TGTGCCAGCAGTGTACAGGGGGCGCGGAGCACTGAAGCTTTCTTT. This encodes CASSVQGARSTEAFF.

This chain uses TRBV9 with TRBJ1-2; D is ambiguous. Germline CDR1 and CDR2: SGDLS and YYNGEE. V was shortened by 0 bases and J by 8 bases, with 17 bases between the two germline ends. The CDR3 is made up of 15 amino acids. CDR3 sequence: CASSVGQAQSGGYTF. CDR3 in DNA: TGTGCCAGCAGCGTAGGCCAGGCCCAAAGCGGGGGCTACACCTTC.

This chain connects TRBV11-3 to TRBJ2-7; D remains ambiguous. V was clipped by 0 bases and J by 1 base, with 10 bases between them. This CDR3 is 15 amino acids long. Germline V gene lookup returns CDR1 SGHNT and CDR2 YENEEA. DNA for the CDR3: TGTGCCAGCAGCTTAGATTTTGGCCCATCCTACGAGCAGTACTTC. Amino acid sequence: CASSLDFGPSYEQYF.

CDR3 DNA: TGTGCCATCAGTGACCCCAACAGACAGGGAAGCACTGAAGCTTTCTTT. Its translation is CAISDPNRQGSTEAFF. The V gene is TRBV10-3, the J gene TRBJ1-1; 7 bases align to TRBD1. The CDR3 is 16 residues long. The germline V gene encodes CDR1 ENHRY and CDR2 SYGVKD. V was pared by 3 bases and J by 4 bases, with 11 bases of the junction left unmatched.

This sequence joins TRBV5-1 and TRBJ2-3, with 7 bases aligning to TRBD2. With V trimmed by 1 base and J by 8 bases, 4 bases remained unmatched. This CDR3 contains 13 residues. Germline V lookup: CDR1 SGHRS, CDR2 YFSETQ. The CDR3 DNA reads TGCGCCAGCAGCTTGAGCCCGGGGGGTACGCAGTATTTT. Its protein product is CASSLSPGGTQYF.

The J gene is TRBJ2-5, the V gene TRBV6-5; 7 positions match TRBD1. Germline lookup yields CDR1 MNHEY and CDR2 SVGAGI. J was trimmed by 5 bases and V by 3 bases; bases with no gene match: 9. This CDR3 region has 15 residues. DNA for the CDR3: TGTGCCAGCAGTTATCTGGACAGGTCTTGGGAGACCCAGTACTTC. This gives the protein CASSYLDRSWETQYF.

The chain recombines TRBV5-1 with TRBJ1-1, with 7 bases fitting TRBD1. V lost 1 base, J lost 4 bases, and 4 bases stayed unmatched. The length of the CDR3 is 14 residues. Germline V gene data show CDR1 as SGHRS and CDR2 as YFSETQ. CDR3 DNA: TGCGCCAGCAGCTTGCAGGGGGACGGCACTGAAGCTTTCTTT. This translates into CASSLQGDGTEAFF.

The genes are TRBV27 and TRBJ1-2, with 8 bases lining up with TRBD1. The CDR3 covers 15 residues. Per the germline V gene, CDR1 is MNHEY and CDR2 is SMNVEV (reference sequence). The V gene end was trimmed by 4 bases and the J gene end by 3 bases; junction bases not matched to a gene: 7. CDR3 in DNA: TGTGCCAGCAGTTCGCCGAGACAGGGGTACTATGGCTACACCTTC. Translation gives CASSSPRQGYYGYTF.

The gene calls are TRBV4-3 and TRBJ1-1, with D perhaps TRBD1 (5 bases). CDR3 length: 16 amino acids. Per the germline V gene, CDR1 is LGHNA and CDR2 is YSLEER. Between the trimmed V and J ends, which lost 5 bases and 0 bases, there was a span of 16 bases. DNA of the CDR3: TGCGCCAGCAGCTGGGGGGAGGGATGGCTGAACACTGAAGCTTTCTTT. It translates to CASSWGEGWLNTEAFF.

The V gene is TRBV10-3, the J gene TRBJ2-5, with TRBD2 matching over 9 bases. V dropped 2 bases and J dropped 4; count of bases not matched to a gene: 17. There are 19 residues in the CDR3. The germline V gene has CDR1 ENHRY and CDR2 SYGVKD. The CDR3 region has the DNA TGTGCCATCAGTGAGCTTCCGAAGGTAGCGGGGGATCAGCGAGAGACCCAGTACTTC. This encodes CAISELPKVAGDQRETQYF.

The chain links TRBV4-3 to TRBJ1-5; no reliable D call. CDR3 size: 14 residues. Looked up from germline, CDR1 is LGHNA and CDR2 is YSLEER. Trimming took 0 bases from V and 3 from J, leaving 6 bases between them. The CDR3 nucleotides read TGCGCCAGCAGCCAAGATTCAGTCAATCAGCCCCAGCATTTT. The encoded protein is CASSQDSVNQPQHF.